Each of the 10 T cell receptor beta chains below was sequenced from the same sample in a study of T cell repertoires in cytomegalovirus infection. MiXCR was run by TCRdb on the reads, yielding one entry per CDR3 protein. The table shows fewer than 1,000,000 distinct CDR3 sequences, with about a third occurring only once. Antigens of these TCRs are unknown. Sequenced material: cultured CD8+ T cells from PBMCs, taken from culture after CMV antigen stimulation. All receptors derive from a human donor in good health (CMV status not recorded). Some clones in this sample may be carry-over from other donors' samples.

The rearrangement uses TRBV7-6 and TRBJ1-2; 7 bases align to TRBD1. The CDR3 is 14 residues long. Germline V gene sequence: CDR1 SGHVS, CDR2 FNYEAQ. Trimming took 8 bases from V and 4 from J; bases not matched to a gene: 10. CDR3 DNA: TGTGCCAGCGGAGGACAGGCCAACCCCTATGGCTACACCTTC. Amino acid sequence: CASGGQANPYGYTF.

This clonotype has a count of ten or more. The rearrangement links TRBV6-5 to TRBJ1-1; 7 positions match TRBD1. Germline CDR1 reads MNHEY; CDR2 reads SVGAGI. V trimming: 2 bases; J trimming: 11 bases; junction bases outside the gene matches: 2. The CDR3 is 11 amino acids. CDR3 protein: CASSYGRGAFF. In DNA form, the CDR3 reads TGTGCCAGCAGTTACGGCAGGGGGGCTTTCTTT.

This clonotype appeared many times. The chain links TRBV7-8 to TRBJ1-1; 12 positions agree with TRBD1. The CDR3 is made up of 15 amino acids. The junction had 5 bases not matched to a gene; V was cut back by 5 bases and J by 4 bases. Germline V gene data show CDR1 as SGHVS and CDR2 as FQNEAQ. CDR3: CASSPGQGAVTEAFF. The DNA for the CDR3 is TGTGCCAGCAGCCCGGGACAGGGGGCCGTCACTGAAGCTTTCTTT.

The J gene is TRBJ2-7, the V gene TRBV19; 9 bases align to TRBD1. With V trimmed by 8 bases and J by 2 bases, 4 bases remained unmatched. The CDR3 has 13 amino acids. Germline loops: CDR1 LNHDA, CDR2 SQIVND (reference sequence). CDR3 sequence: CASWDRETYEQYF. CDR3 bases: TGTGCCAGTTGGGACAGGGAAACCTACGAGCAGTACTTC.

This clonotype was found a few times. The V call is TRBV6-1, the J call TRBJ2-7, with D unresolved. Germline V gene lookup returns CDR1 MNHNS and CDR2 SASEGT. There are 13 residues in the CDR3. The V end lost 4 bases, the J end lost 4 bases, and 11 bases lay between the germline ends. In DNA, the CDR3 is TGTGCCAGCAGTGGCTACACATCATACGAGCAGTACTTC. It specifies CASSGYTSYEQYF.

The genes are TRBV6-1 and TRBJ2-7, with D unresolved. Trimming removed 1 base at V and 2 bases at J, with 12 bases between. The CDR3 consists of 15 residues. Germline CDR1 reads MNHNS; CDR2 reads SASEGT. CDR3 nucleotide sequence: TGTGCCAGCAGTGAAGGTCCAGGTCTAACCTACGAGCAGTACTTC. Translation gives CASSEGPGLTYEQYF.

This clonotype was recorded at least ten times. V gene TRBV7-8 combines with J gene TRBJ1-2, with D unresolved. V gave up 5 bases and J gave up 7 bases, with 26 bases separating them. The CDR3 sequence is 17 residues long. Germline-derived CDR1 and CDR2 are SGHVS and FQNEAQ. The CDR3 protein is CASSPWGHMRDTGGYTF. The CDR3 DNA sequence: TGTGCCAGCAGCCCATGGGGTCACATGAGGGATACGGGTGGCTACACCTTC.

In this sample, this clonotype turned up a few times. The rearrangement joins TRBV11-2 to TRBJ2-6; either TRBD1 or TRBD2 may supply D (5 bases each). The ends were cut back, 5 bases at V and 6 bases at J, with 20 bases in the middle. This CDR3 has 17 residues. Germline CDR1 SGHAT, CDR2 FQNNGV. Here the CDR3 reads CASSPWDHPSVANVLTF. The CDR3 DNA reads as TGTGCCAGCAGCCCTTGGGACCACCCTTCCGTGGCCAACGTCCTGACTTTC.

J is TRBJ1-1 and V is TRBV27, with D perhaps matching TRBD1 (5 bases). Germline loops: CDR1 MNHEY, CDR2 SMNVEV (reference sequence). Trimming stripped 3 bases from V and 4 bases from J, with 15 bases between. The CDR3 extends over 15 amino acids. The CDR3 spells CASSFDFGGSTEAFF. As DNA, the CDR3 is TGTGCCAGCAGTTTTGATTTCGGGGGGAGCACTGAAGCTTTCTTT.

In its sample, this clonotype was seen a few times. The rearrangement links TRBV24-1 to TRBJ2-5; no definite D call. Germline V CDR1 and CDR2: KGHDR, SFDVKD. The CDR3 is made up of 13 amino acids. V was cut by 2 bases and J by 0 bases, with 3 bases left in between. CDR3 in DNA: TGTGCCACCAGTGATTGGGACCAAGAGACCCAGTACTTC. This translates into CATSDWDQETQYF.